Given below is one TCR beta chain in context. This entry is derived from a study of cytomegalovirus exposure and HLA in healthy donors. Primers for the PCR totalled 60 Vbeta and 13 Jbeta. Assay: immunoSEQ multiplex PCR; the TCRdb copy retains only in-frame clones and omits some. This sample has 140,000 to 150,000 clones, with roughly 79% found just once. V trimming: 5 bases; J trimming: 10 bases; junction bases outside the gene matches: 6. CDR1 and CDR2 from the germline V gene are GTSNPN and SVGIG (reference sequence). CDR3 size: 13 residues. Sequencing input: PBMCs. The sequence came from a woman in her thirties or forties in good health and CMV-seropositive. The V call is TRBV30, the J call TRBJ1-6; 9 bases align to TRBD1. The CDR3 sequence is CAWGPDRGSPLHF. The CDR3, as DNA: TGTGCCTGGGGCCCGGACAGGGGATCACCCCTCCACTTT.